This TCR beta chain was identified in a study of T cells in Graves' hyperthyroidism and ophthalmopathy. For the study at large: Peripheral blood was acquired at first diagnosis, ahead of any therapy whatsoever.

Graves' hyperthyroidism is called stable when ophthalmopathy does not progress within 18 months. Diagnoses were made from clinical symptoms, serum measures (thyroxine and TRAb), thyroid ultrasound and orbital computed tomography. V lost 3 bases and J lost 5, with 14 bases in between. The V gene's germline CDR1 is MNHEY and CDR2 SMNVEV (reference sequence). CDR3 length equals 14 residues. This clonotype was counted a few times. Amplification yielded TCR beta CDR3 regions, with RNA transcripts as the source. First-round RT-PCR with HTBI primers amplified the TCR CDR3 region. A single record per CDR3 protein comes from TCRdb applying MiXCR to the multiplex PCR reads. The repertoire includes hundreds of thousands of distinct CDR3 sequences, about 16% of them detected once, and approximately 3.9% sits in the top ten.

Sequenced input: blood. The receptor's source is a woman in her 30s with Graves' hyperthyroidism. V and J are TRBV27 and TRBJ2-7; TRBD1 or TRBD2 may be the D gene (6 bases each). The CDR3 loop is CASSFMGGIHEQYF. CDR3 coding DNA: TGTGCCAGCAGTTTTATGGGGGGCATCCACGAGCAGTACTTC.